This T cell receptor (beta chain) was documented in a study of T cell changes during pregnancy in multiple sclerosis. TCRdb's table, derived via immunoSEQ multiplex PCR, lists solely in-frame clones and lacks some. The sample has tens of thousands of clones, around nine tenths seen once. The CDR3 sequence is 14 residues long. V lost 6 bases and J lost 4, with 15 bases in between. CDR1 and CDR2 (germline): MDHEN, SYDVKM. The chain carries TRBV28 and TRBJ1-1; D perhaps matches TRBD1 (6 bases). Here the sequenced sample was CD4+ T cells from peripheral blood mononuclear cells, taken before pregnancy. The clonotype was recovered from a female donor with multiple sclerosis, enrolled in a pregnancy study. The CDR3: CASREQGRITEAFF. The CDR3 DNA sequence: TGTGCCAGCAGAGAACAGGGTCGGATCACTGAAGCTTTCTTT.